The rows below give T cell receptor beta chains drawn from one sample of a study of cytomegalovirus exposure and HLA in healthy donors. Using immunoSEQ multiplex PCR, the repertoire was profiled, and TCRdb retains in-frame clones only, with some absent. The specimen's table records 100,000 to 150,000 clones. Sequencing was done on a sample of PBMCs. The receptors shown here come from a woman aged 35 to 49 in good health and CMV-seropositive. Each CDR3 is given with its conserved first and last residue. D genes are given only for firm matches.

D: -
J: TRBJ2-5
V: TRBV11-2
DNA: TGTGCCAGCAGCCTGTACCAAGAGACCCAGTACTTC
CDR3: CASSLYQETQYF

D: -
J: TRBJ2-1
V: TRBV7-3
DNA: TGTGCCAGCAGCTTACCTCCCTACAATGAGCAGTTCTTC
CDR3: CASSLPPYNEQFF

D: -
J: TRBJ2-7
V: TRBV27
DNA: TGTGCCAGCAGTCATATACAGGGCGGCGAGCAGTACTTC
CDR3: CASSHIQGGEQYF

D: TRBD1
J: TRBJ1-1
V: TRBV19
DNA: TGTGCCGGCCCGGGACAGGGCTTCGGTGAAGCTTTCTTT
CDR3: CAGPGQGFGEAFF

D: -
J: TRBJ2-2
V: TRBV5-4
DNA: TGTGCCAGCAGCTTGGGGGGACACCTCACCGGGGAGCTGTTTTTT
CDR3: CASSLGGHLTGELFF

D: TRBD1
J: TRBJ2-1
V: TRBV28
DNA: TGTGCCAGCAGTTTTGGGGACAGCCCCTACAATGAGCAGTTCTTC
CDR3: CASSFGDSPYNEQFF

D: TRBD1
J: TRBJ2-7
V: TRBV7-2
DNA: TGTGCCAGCAGCTCACCGGGACAGAGGTACGAGCAGTACTTC
CDR3: CASSSPGQRYEQYF

D: -
J: TRBJ2-5
V: TRBV5-6
DNA: TGTGCCAGCAGATCTGGCGCGGGGCGAGCTTTACAGCAGTACTTC
CDR3: CASRSGAGRALQQYF

D: -
J: TRBJ2-2
V: TRBV11-3
DNA: TGTGCCAGCAGCTTACAGGGATCCGGGGAGCTGTTTTTT
CDR3: CASSLQGSGELFF

D: TRBD2
J: TRBJ2-1
V: TRBV7-3
DNA: TGTGCCAGCAGCTTATTCTCCGGACTAGCGGGGCCCACCAGCTACAATGAGCAGTTCTTC
CDR3: CASSLFSGLAGPTSYNEQFF

D: TRBD2
J: TRBJ2-5
V: TRBV27
DNA: TGTGCCAGCAGTTTAGGCGGGGGGAGGGAGACTCAGTACTTC
CDR3: CASSLGGGRETQYF

D: -
J: TRBJ1-2
V: TRBV9
DNA: TGTGCCAGCACCCAGAACAGCTATGGCTACACCTTC
CDR3: CASTQNSYGYTF

D: TRBD2
J: TRBJ2-2
V: TRBV6-6
DNA: TGTGCCAGCAGCCTTAGCGGGGTGAACACCGGGGAGCTGTTTTTT
CDR3: CASSLSGVNTGELFF

D: -
J: TRBJ1-2
V: TRBV29-1
DNA: TGCAGCGTTGACGGGATAGTCGGCTACACCTTC
CDR3: CSVDGIVGYTF

D: TRBD1
J: TRBJ1-2
V: TRBV11-2
DNA: TGTGCCAGCAGCCAAAGGACAGGATCAAGTGTTTTTAACTATGGCTACACCTTC
CDR3: CASSQRTGSSVFNYGYTF

D: -
J: TRBJ1-4
V: TRBV5-4
DNA: TGTGCCAGCAGCCAAGGGGGTGGAGATGAAAAACTGTTTTTT
CDR3: CASSQGGGDEKLFF

D: -
J: TRBJ1-5
V: TRBV27
DNA: TGTGCCAGCAGTTCATGGACAGGCAATCAGCCCCAGCATTTT
CDR3: CASSSWTGNQPQHF

D: TRBD1
J: TRBJ2-1
V: TRBV5-1
DNA: TGCGCCAGCAGCCTAGGGGACAGCCGAGGCGATGAGCAGTTCTTC
CDR3: CASSLGDSRGDEQFF

D: -
J: TRBJ2-1
V: TRBV5-4
DNA: TGTGCCAGCAGCTTAACGAGCTCCTACAATGAGCAGTTCTTC
CDR3: CASSLTSSYNEQFF

D: TRBD1
J: TRBJ1-1
V: TRBV5-1
DNA: TGCGCCAGCAGCTCCGAGCGGACAGGGGGAAACACTGAAGCTTTCTTT
CDR3: CASSSERTGGNTEAFF

D: -
J: TRBJ1-6
V: TRBV10-3
DNA: TGTGCCATCAGCCAGGTTGGGTTTAATTCACCCCTCCACTTT
CDR3: CAISQVGFNSPLHF

D: TRBD1
J: TRBJ2-6
V: TRBV2
DNA: TGTGCCAGCAGCGACAGGGGGCAGGCTGGGGCCAACGTCCTGACTTTC
CDR3: CASSDRGQAGANVLTF

D: -
J: TRBJ1-2
V: TRBV9
DNA: TGTGCCAGCAGCGTGATTGGACAGAATCGTGGCTACACCTTC
CDR3: CASSVIGQNRGYTF

D: -
J: TRBJ2-3
V: TRBV5-8
DNA: TGTGCCAGCAGTCCCTCAGATACGCAGTATTTT
CDR3: CASSPSDTQYF

D: TRBD2
J: TRBJ2-7
V: TRBV5-6
DNA: TGTGCCAGCAGCCTGACTAGCGGGAGTTCCTACGAGCAGTACTTC
CDR3: CASSLTSGSSYEQYF

D: TRBD1
J: TRBJ1-2
V: TRBV7-3
DNA: TGTGCCAGCAGCCTCGGACAGGGGGGGCATGGCTACACCTTC
CDR3: CASSLGQGGHGYTF

D: TRBD2
J: TRBJ2-7
V: TRBV2
DNA: TGTGCCAGCAGATCTAAACTAGCGGGGAGCAGGGAGCAGTACTTC
CDR3: CASRSKLAGSREQYF

D: -
J: TRBJ1-5
V: TRBV4-1
DNA: TGCGCCAGCAGCCAAGATGTTGAGGCAGGTTGGATGGGCAGGGGCAATCAGCCCCAGCATTTT
CDR3: CASSQDVEAGWMGRGNQPQHF

D: -
J: TRBJ2-2
V: TRBV30
DNA: TGTGCCTGGAGCCCCGGACTCGCGAACACCGGGGAGCTGTTTTTT
CDR3: CAWSPGLANTGELFF

D: -
J: TRBJ2-1
V: TRBV10-3
DNA: TGTGCCATCAGTGAGGAGGCTAGGTACAATGAGCAGTTCTTC
CDR3: CAISEEARYNEQFF

D: TRBD1
J: TRBJ2-7
V: TRBV28
DNA: TGTGCCAGCAGCCCGTTGGGACAGTACTACGAGCAGTACTTC
CDR3: CASSPLGQYYEQYF

D: -
J: TRBJ2-7
V: TRBV27
DNA: TGTGCCAGCAGTTTATCGCTTCGGGGGAGCCCATACGAGCAGTACTTC
CDR3: CASSLSLRGSPYEQYF

D: TRBD2
J: TRBJ2-3
V: TRBV11-2
DNA: TGTGCCAGCAGTGACGGGAAGCGGGGCGGCACAGATACGCAGTATTTT
CDR3: CASSDGKRGGTDTQYF

D: TRBD1
J: TRBJ2-7
V: TRBV6-1
DNA: TGTGCCAGCAGTGAGCAAGGACAGGGCTACGAGCAGTACTTC
CDR3: CASSEQGQGYEQYF

D: -
J: TRBJ2-5
V: TRBV11-2
DNA: TGTGCCAGCAGCCCAAGACTATTAGGAGAGACCCAGTACTTC
CDR3: CASSPRLLGETQYF

D: -
J: TRBJ1-1
V: TRBV28
DNA: TGTGCCAGCACCGAGGGGAACACTGAAGCTTTCTTT
CDR3: CASTEGNTEAFF

D: TRBD1
J: TRBJ2-1
V: TRBV6-8
DNA: TGTGCCAGCCCCTTCACCGGGACAGGCAAAATCAGCTCCTACAATGAGCAGTTCTTC
CDR3: CASPFTGTGKISSYNEQFF